One and the same sample provided the 15 T cell receptor beta chains below, sequenced in a study of blood T cell repertoires in COVID-19. Libraries were prepared by immunoSEQ multiplex PCR; TCRdb keeps only in-frame clonotypes and omits some of them. The table has over 300,000 clones, approximately 85% seen once; the top ten hold around 2.1%. Sequenced input: PBMCs or T cells enriched from blood (not recorded which). The receptors stem from a man aged 25-40 years who had recovered from COVID-19.

This clone was observed a single time. The chain joins TRBV21-1 to TRBJ1-6; TRBD1, the table's D call, was not compared with the DNA. TRBV21-1 counts as a pseudogene. The CDR3 extends over 14 amino acids. This CDR3 is CASRLDRGCSPLHF. The CDR3 DNA sequence: TGTGCCAGCAGGTTGGACAGGGGGTGTTCACCCCTCCACTTT.

This chain links TRBV7-2 with TRBJ1-2; 10 bases line up with TRBD1. This CDR3 is 15 amino acids long. V lost 5 bases and J lost 4; bases outside the gene matches: 7. Looked up from germline, CDR1 is SGHTA and CDR2 is FQGNSA. The CDR3 spells CASSADRGLIYGYTF. CDR3 sequence (DNA): TGTGCCAGCAGCGCGGACAGGGGGTTGATCTATGGCTACACCTTC.

In its sample, this clone was seen once. This rearrangement joins TRBV5-1 to TRBJ2-7, with D perhaps TRBD1 (7 bases). Germline V CDR1 and CDR2: SGHRS, YFSETQ. V lost 4 bases and J 4 bases, leaving 21 bases between the germline ends. The CDR3 totals 16 residues. The CDR3: CASSQTIAGQRYEQYF. The CDR3 nucleotides are TGCGCCAGCAGCCAAACAATCGCGGGACAGAGATACGAGCAGTACTTC. Based on the CDR3 plus reference TRBV5-1 and TRBJ2-7, the full variable domain is KAGVTQTPRYLIKTRGQQVTLSCSPISGHRSVSWYQQTPGQGLQFLFEYFSETQRNKGNFPGRFSGRQFSNSRSEMNVSTLELGDSALYLCASSQTIAGQRYEQYFGPGTRLTVT.

The genes are TRBV6-5 and TRBJ2-1; 7 nucleotides match TRBD1. Germline V gene lookup returns CDR1 MNHEY and CDR2 SVGAGI. The CDR3 has 12 amino acids. With 7 bases clipped from V and 6 bases from J, the junction kept 3 bases outside the gene matches. In nucleotides, the CDR3 is TGTGCCAGCATGGGGACAGTCAATGAGCAGTTCTTC. It yields the protein CASMGTVNEQFF.

DNA of the CDR3: TGTGCCAGCAGCTTAGCGGGACAGGGGTCCTACGAGCAGTACTTC. This sequence encodes CASSLAGQGSYEQYF. The chain links TRBV7-8 to TRBJ2-7, with 10 bases matching TRBD1. Germline values: CDR1 SGHVS, CDR2 FQNEAQ. The CDR3 is 15 residues long. V lost 0 bases, J lost 1 base, and 0 bases stayed unmatched.

This chain joins TRBV4-2 and TRBJ1-2, with 7 bases lining up with TRBD1. The ends lost 1 base at V and 6 bases at J; junction bases unmatched: 5. Germline V CDR1 and CDR2: LGHNA, YNFKEQ. This CDR3 contains 14 residues. The CDR3 sequence: CASSQGGTEDGYTF. The CDR3 nucleotides are TGTGCCAGCAGCCAAGGAGGGACAGAAGATGGCTACACCTTC.

This chain links TRBV5-1 with TRBJ2-7; 11 bases fit TRBD2. Germline V gene data show CDR1 as SGHRS and CDR2 as YFSETQ. Trimming cost V 4 bases and J 3 bases; bases outside gene matches: 9. This CDR3 contains 16 residues. The CDR3 DNA follows: TGCGCCAGCAGCGTTACTAGCGGGGGTCGGTACTACGAGCAGTACTTC. Protein sequence: CASSVTSGGRYYEQYF.

The chain employs TRBV9 and TRBJ1-6; 7 bases are a match to TRBD1. CDR3 length equals 13 residues. Trimming cost V 7 bases and J 8 bases; bases outside gene matches: 6. Germline V gives CDR1 SGDLS, CDR2 YYNGEE. The CDR3 loop reads CASGTAADSPLHF. The CDR3 nucleotides read TGTGCCAGCGGGACAGCCGCAGATTCACCCCTCCACTTT.

This sequence joins TRBV10-3 and TRBJ1-2, with D unclear. The CDR3 has 10 residues. V was shortened by 10 bases and J by 7 bases, with 10 bases between the two germline ends. Germline CDR1 ENHRY, CDR2 SYGVKD. The CDR3 spells CATRSTGYTF. The CDR3 bases are TGTGCCACCAGGAGTACTGGCTACACCTTC.

This chain uses TRBV27 with TRBJ1-2; D ambiguous. V was cut by 6 bases and J by 2 bases, with 13 bases left in between. The CDR3 spans 14 residues. Germline V lookup: CDR1 MNHEY, CDR2 SMNVEV (reference sequence). CDR3 nucleotide sequence: TGTGCCAGCAGCCCCCGAGTGGTAAACTATGGCTACACCTTC. It codes for CASSPRVVNYGYTF.

Here the CDR3 DNA reads TGTGCCAGCAGTGGGGGGGGCCACGAGCAGTACTTC. It translates to CASSGGGHEQYF. The gene calls are TRBV25-1 and TRBJ2-7; TRBD2 might be the D (7 bases). CDR1 and CDR2 from the germline V gene are MGHDK and SYGVNS. The CDR3 contains 12 residues. Trimming took 4 bases from V and 5 from J, leaving 9 bases between them.

The chain uses TRBV4-1 and TRBJ2-7; TRBD1 matches 7 bases. Trimming at V came to 1 base and at J to 7 bases, leaving 10 bases not matched to a gene. The CDR3 spans 15 residues. Germline lookup yields CDR1 MGHRA and CDR2 YSYEKL. CDR3 in DNA: TGCGCCAGCAGCCAAGTGGGAGAGGGGGCAAGGGAGCAGTACTTC. Translated: CASSQVGEGAREQYF.

The genes are TRBV11-1 and TRBJ2-5; maybe TRBD2 (6 bases). Trimming took off 9 bases at V and 0 bases at J, with 11 bases between the two ends. In germline, CDR1 is SGHAT, CDR2 FQDESV (reference sequence). The length of the CDR3 is 13 residues. For the CDR3, the DNA is TGTGCCAGTCTAGCGCGGCACCAAGAGACCCAGTACTTC. It translates to CASLARHQETQYF.

The chain is built from TRBV29-1 and TRBJ2-5; perhaps TRBD1 as D (5 bases). This CDR3 has 13 residues. V shed 3 bases and J shed 4 bases, with 12 bases lying between them. The germline CDR1 and CDR2 sequences are SQVTM and ANQGSEA. The CDR3 nucleotides are TGCAGCGTTGAGGGAACAGGAGCAGAGACCCAGTACTTC. Translation: CSVEGTGAETQYF.

The genes are TRBV9 and TRBJ2-7; 9 nucleotides agree with TRBD1. Per the germline V gene, CDR1 is SGDLS and CDR2 is YYNGEE. V shed 3 bases, J shed 3 bases, and the junction held 4 bases outside the gene matches. The CDR3 covers 14 residues. CDR3 sequence reads: CASSDPGQGYEQYF. DNA for the CDR3: TGTGCCAGCAGCGACCCGGGACAGGGCTACGAGCAGTACTTC.